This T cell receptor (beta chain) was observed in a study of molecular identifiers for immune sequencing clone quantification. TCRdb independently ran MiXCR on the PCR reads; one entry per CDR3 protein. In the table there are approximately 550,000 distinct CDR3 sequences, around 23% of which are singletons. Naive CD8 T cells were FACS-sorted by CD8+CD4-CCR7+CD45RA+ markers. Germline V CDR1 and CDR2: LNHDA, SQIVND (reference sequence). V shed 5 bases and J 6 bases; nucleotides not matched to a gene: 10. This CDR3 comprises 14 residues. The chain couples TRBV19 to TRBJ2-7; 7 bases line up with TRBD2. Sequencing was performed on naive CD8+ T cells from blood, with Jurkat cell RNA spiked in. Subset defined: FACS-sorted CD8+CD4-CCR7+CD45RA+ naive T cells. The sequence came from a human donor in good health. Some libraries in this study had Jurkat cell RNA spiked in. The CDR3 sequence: CASSSGRELPEQYF. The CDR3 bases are TGTGCCAGTAGTTCCGGGCGGGAGTTACCCGAGCAGTACTTC. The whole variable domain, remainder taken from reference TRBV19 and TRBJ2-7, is DGGITQSPKYLFRKEGQNVTLSCEQNLNHDAMYWYRQDPGQGLRLIYYSQIVNDFQKGDIAEGYSVSREKKESFPLTVTSAQKNPTAFYLCASSSGRELPEQYFGPGTRLTVT.